This T cell receptor beta chain appears in the sequencing data of a study of shared clonotypes between healthy human individuals. Study conclusions and caveats: A handful of donors shared 4.5% to 6.5% of their naive CD4 clonotypes. Larger estimated richness was generally recorded for naive subsets relative to memory subsets.

Trimming took 2 bases from V and 4 from J, leaving 17 bases between them. This CDR3 region has 16 residues. Germline loops: CDR1 KGHSH, CDR2 LQKENI. Every one of the donors was a Caucasian adult that lived in Nashville, Tennessee. Sequenced by immunoSEQ multiplex PCR; TCRdb stores in-frame clones only, minus some. Counted here are more than 2,000,000 clones, 80% to 95% occurring once; the ten biggest clones make up 0.39%. On this clone itself: The antigen is not known.

The J gene is TRBJ1-2, the V gene TRBV18, with D perhaps matching TRBD1 (5 bases). The sample taken for sequencing was naive CD4+ T cells from PBMCs. Subset of the sample: CD45RA+ positively selected. The origin of this receptor is a man between 18 and 35 years old in good health. Some clones in this sample may be carry-over from other donors' samples. As DNA, the CDR3 is TGTGCCAGCTCACCAATCCAGGGAAGGGCCCTCTATGGCTACACCTTC. This translates into CASSPIQGRALYGYTF.